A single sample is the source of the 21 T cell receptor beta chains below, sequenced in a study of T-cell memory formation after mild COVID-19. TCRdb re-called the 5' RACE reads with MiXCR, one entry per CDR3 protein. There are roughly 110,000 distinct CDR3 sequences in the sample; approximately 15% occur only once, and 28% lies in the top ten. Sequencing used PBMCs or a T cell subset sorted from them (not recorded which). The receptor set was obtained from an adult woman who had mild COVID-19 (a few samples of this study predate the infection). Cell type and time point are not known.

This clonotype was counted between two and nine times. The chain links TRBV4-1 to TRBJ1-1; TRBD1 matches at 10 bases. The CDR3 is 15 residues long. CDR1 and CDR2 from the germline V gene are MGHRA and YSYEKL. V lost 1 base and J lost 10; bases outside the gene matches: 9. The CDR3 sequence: CASSQAGTGVLGAFF. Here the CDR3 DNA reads TGCGCCAGCAGCCAAGCCGGGACAGGGGTGTTGGGAGCTTTCTTT.

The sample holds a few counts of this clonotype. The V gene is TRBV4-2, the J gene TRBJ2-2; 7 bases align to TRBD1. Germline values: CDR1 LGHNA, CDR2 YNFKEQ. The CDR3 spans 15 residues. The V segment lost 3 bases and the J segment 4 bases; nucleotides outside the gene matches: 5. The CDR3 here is CASSQRDSSTGELFF. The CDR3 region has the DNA TGTGCCAGCAGCCAGAGGGACAGTAGCACCGGGGAGCTGTTTTTT.

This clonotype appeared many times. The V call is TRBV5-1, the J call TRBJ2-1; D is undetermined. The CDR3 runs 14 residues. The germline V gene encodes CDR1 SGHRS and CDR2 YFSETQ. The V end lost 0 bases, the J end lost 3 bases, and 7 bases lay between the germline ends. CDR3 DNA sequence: TGCGCCAGCAGCTTGGACAGAAACTACAATGAGCAGTTCTTC. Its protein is CASSLDRNYNEQFF.

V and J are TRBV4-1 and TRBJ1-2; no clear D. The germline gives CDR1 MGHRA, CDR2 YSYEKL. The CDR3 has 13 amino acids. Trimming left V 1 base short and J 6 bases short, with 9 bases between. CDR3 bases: TGCGCCAGCAGCCAAGCAGCTCCCGATGGCTACACCTTC. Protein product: CASSQAAPDGYTF.

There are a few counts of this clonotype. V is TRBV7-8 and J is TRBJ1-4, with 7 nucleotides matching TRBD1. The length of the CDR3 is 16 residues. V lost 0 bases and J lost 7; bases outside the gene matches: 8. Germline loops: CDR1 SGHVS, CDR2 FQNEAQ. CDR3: CASSLAWPGGVEKLFF. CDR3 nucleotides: TGTGCCAGCAGCTTAGCTTGGCCAGGGGGAGTTGAAAAACTGTTTTTT.

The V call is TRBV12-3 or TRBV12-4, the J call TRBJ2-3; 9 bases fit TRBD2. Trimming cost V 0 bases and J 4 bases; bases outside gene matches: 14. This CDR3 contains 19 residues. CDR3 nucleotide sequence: TGTGCCAGCAGTTTAGCGCTGGGGTCCTTGCGGGAGGGGGCAGATACGCAGTATTTT. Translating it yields CASSLALGSLREGADTQYF.

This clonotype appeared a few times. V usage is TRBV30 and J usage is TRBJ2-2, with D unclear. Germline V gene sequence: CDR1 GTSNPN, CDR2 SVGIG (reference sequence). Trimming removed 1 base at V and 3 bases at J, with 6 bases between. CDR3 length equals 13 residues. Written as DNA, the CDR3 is TGTGCCTGGAGTGGCCGGTACACCGGGGAGCTGTTTTTT. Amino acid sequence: CAWSGRYTGELFF.

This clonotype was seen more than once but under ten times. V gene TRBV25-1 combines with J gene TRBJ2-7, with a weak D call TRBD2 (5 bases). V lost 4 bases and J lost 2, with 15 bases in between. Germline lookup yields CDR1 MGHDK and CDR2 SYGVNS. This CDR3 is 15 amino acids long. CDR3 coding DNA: TGTGCCAGCAGTGCGTCCCGGGAATCCGCCTACGAGCAGTACTTC. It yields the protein CASSASRESAYEQYF.

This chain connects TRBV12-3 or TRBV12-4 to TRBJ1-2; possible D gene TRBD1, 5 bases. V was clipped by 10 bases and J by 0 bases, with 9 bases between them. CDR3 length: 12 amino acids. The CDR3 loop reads CAIGTANYGYTF. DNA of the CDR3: TGTGCCATCGGGACCGCTAACTATGGCTACACCTTC.

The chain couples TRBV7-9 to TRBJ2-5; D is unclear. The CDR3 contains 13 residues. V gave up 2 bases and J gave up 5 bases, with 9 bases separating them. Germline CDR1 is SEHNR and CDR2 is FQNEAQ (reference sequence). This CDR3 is CASSLPGWETQYF. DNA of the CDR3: TGTGCCAGCAGCTTACCTGGGTGGGAGACCCAGTACTTC.

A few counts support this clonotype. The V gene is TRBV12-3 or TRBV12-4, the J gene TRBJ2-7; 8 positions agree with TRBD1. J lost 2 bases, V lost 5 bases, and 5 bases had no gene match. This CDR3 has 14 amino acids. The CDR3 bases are TGTGCCAGCAGTCCTTGGGACAGGCCCTACGAGCAGTACTTC. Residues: CASSPWDRPYEQYF.

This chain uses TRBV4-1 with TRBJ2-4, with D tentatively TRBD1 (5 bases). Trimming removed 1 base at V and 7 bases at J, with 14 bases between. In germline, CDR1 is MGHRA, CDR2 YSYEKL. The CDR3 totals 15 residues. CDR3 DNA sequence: TGCGCCAGCAGCCAAGCGGCCCCTCCAGGGAACATTCAGTACTTC. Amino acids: CASSQAAPPGNIQYF.

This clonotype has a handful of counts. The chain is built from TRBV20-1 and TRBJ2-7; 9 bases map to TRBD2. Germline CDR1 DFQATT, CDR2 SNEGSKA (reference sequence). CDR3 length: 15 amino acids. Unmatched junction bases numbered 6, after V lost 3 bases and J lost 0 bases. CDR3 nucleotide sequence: TGCAGTGCTAGTAAAGCGGGAGGCCTCTCCTACGAGCAGTACTTC. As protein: CSASKAGGLSYEQYF.

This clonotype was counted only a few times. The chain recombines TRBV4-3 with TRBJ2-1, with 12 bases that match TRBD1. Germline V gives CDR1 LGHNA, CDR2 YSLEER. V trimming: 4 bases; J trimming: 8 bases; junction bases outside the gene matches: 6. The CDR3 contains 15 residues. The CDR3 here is CASSLRDRGLDEQFF. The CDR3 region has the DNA TGCGCCAGCAGCCTCCGGGACAGGGGGCTCGATGAGCAGTTCTTC.

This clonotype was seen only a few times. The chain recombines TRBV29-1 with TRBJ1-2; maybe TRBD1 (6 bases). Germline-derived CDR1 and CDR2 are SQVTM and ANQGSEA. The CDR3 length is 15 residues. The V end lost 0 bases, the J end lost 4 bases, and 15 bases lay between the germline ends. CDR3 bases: TGCAGCGTTGAAGAACCCCAGGGGACCCCCTATGGCTACACCTTC. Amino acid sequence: CSVEEPQGTPYGYTF.

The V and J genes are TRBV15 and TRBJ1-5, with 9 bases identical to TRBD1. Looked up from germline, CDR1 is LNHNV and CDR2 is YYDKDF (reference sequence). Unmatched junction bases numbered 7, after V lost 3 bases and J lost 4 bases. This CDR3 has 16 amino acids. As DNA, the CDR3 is TGTGCCACCAGCAGCTCTCGGGACAGGGATAATCAGCCCCAGCATTTT. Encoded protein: CATSSSRDRDNQPQHF.

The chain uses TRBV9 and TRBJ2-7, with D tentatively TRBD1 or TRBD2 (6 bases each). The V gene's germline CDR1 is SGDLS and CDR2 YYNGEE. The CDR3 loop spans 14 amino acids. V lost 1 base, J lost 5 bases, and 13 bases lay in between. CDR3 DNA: TGTGCCAGCAGCGTAAAGGGGGGTCTCGACGAGCAGTACTTC. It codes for CASSVKGGLDEQYF. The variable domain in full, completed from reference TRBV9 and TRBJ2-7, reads DSGVTQTPKHLITATGQRVTLRCSPRSGDLSVYWYQQSLDQGLQFLIQYYNGEERAKGNILERFSAQQFPDLHSELNLSSLELGDSALYFCASSVKGGLDEQYFGPGTRLTVT.

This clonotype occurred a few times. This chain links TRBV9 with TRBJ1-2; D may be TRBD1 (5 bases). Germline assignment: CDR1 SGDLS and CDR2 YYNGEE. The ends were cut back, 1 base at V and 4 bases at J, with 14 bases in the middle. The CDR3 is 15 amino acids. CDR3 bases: TGTGCCAGCAGCGTACAGGGAGGAGATCTCTATGGCTACACCTTC. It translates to CASSVQGGDLYGYTF.

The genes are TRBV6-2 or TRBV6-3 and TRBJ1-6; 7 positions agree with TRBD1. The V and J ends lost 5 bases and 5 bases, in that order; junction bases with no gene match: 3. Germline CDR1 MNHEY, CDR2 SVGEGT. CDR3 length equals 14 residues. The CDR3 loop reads CASSPQGNNSPLHF. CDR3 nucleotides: TGTGCCAGCAGTCCACAGGGGAATAATTCACCCCTCCACTTT.

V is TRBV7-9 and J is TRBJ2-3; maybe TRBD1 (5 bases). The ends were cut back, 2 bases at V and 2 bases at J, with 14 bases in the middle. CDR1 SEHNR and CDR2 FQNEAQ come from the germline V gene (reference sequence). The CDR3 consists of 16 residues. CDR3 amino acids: CASSLSTVSFTDTQYF. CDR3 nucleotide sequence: TGTGCCAGCAGCTTATCGACAGTATCATTCACAGATACGCAGTATTTT.

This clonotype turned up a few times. CDR3 in amino acids: CSARDNPGQHNTEAFF. The CDR3 nucleotides read TGCAGTGCTAGAGATAACCCGGGACAGCATAACACTGAAGCTTTCTTT. The V gene is TRBV20-1, the J gene TRBJ1-1, with 7 bases matching TRBD1. Per germline, CDR1 DFQATT and CDR2 SNEGSKA (reference sequence). V gave up 0 bases and J gave up 2 bases; unmatched junction bases: 9. The CDR3 contains 16 residues.